These 4 T cell receptor beta chains originate from one sample sequenced in a study of cytotoxic CD8 clonotypes in ibrutinib-treated CLL. TCRdb's table, derived via immunoSEQ multiplex PCR, lists solely in-frame clones and lacks some. The table shows 150,000 to 250,000 clones, with around 70% occurring only once. The sequences come from PBMCs, collected after 24 months of ibrutinib treatment. These receptors were obtained from a human donor with chronic lymphocytic leukemia.

The V call is TRBV3-1 (or the pseudogene TRBV3-2), the J call TRBJ2-1; D is unclear. Germline V CDR1 and CDR2: LGHDT, YNNKEL (reference sequence). This CDR3 has 9 residues. V was clipped by 8 bases and J by 8 bases, with 4 bases between them. The CDR3 nucleotides are TGTGCCAGCGGTTATGAGCAGTTCTTC. It specifies CASGYEQFF.

This clone has a single count. The chain is built from TRBV9 and TRBJ2-3; D perhaps matches TRBD2 (9 bases). Germline V gene lookup returns CDR1 SGDLS and CDR2 YYNGEE. The CDR3 is made up of 21 amino acids. V lost 2 bases to trimming and J lost 5 bases, with 33 bases between them. As DNA, the CDR3 is TGTGCCAGCAGCGTTTCGTACAGGGGGTTTTCTAGCGGGGAATCGCGAGATACGCAGTATTTT. Residues: CASSVSYRGFSSGESRDTQYF.

This chain links TRBV29-1 with TRBJ1-1; a weak D match, TRBD1 (6 bases). CDR1 SQVTM and CDR2 ANQGSEA come from the germline V gene. The CDR3 covers 13 residues. Deletions cut 6 bases from V and 7 bases from J, with 18 bases between. CDR3: CSVNEGGTGEAFF. The CDR3 coding sequence is TGCAGCGTAAACGAAGGGGGAACGGGTGAAGCTTTCTTT.

This chain uses TRBV6-5 with TRBJ1-4; no firm D call. The CDR3 has 14 amino acids. Per the germline V gene, CDR1 is MNHEY and CDR2 is SVGAGI. Trimming pared 2 bases from V and 10 bases from J, leaving 14 bases between. CDR3 nucleotides: TGTGCCAGCAGTTACGGCCCCAGTGTGGGAAAACTGTTTTTT. Its protein is CASSYGPSVGKLFF.